This T cell receptor beta chain was sequenced during a study of CD8 T cells in ankylosing spondylitis. Study results and caveats: Ankylosing spondylitis blood appeared to be characterized by a TCR beta motif of 7 to 9 highly homologous variants.

This clonotype has just a few counts. The antigen is not known. The germline V gene has CDR1 DFQATT and CDR2 SNEGSKA (reference sequence). The CDR3 sequence is 15 residues long. The V gene lost 1 base and the J gene lost 8 bases, with 15 bases spanning the gap. TCRdb reanalysed the 5' RACE reads using MiXCR and keeps one entry per CDR3 protein. The table lists about 800,000 distinct CDR3 sequences, 12% of them singletons. The source of this sequence is a male donor with ankylosing spondylitis. The sample comprised blood, either unsorted or a sorted T cell fraction (not recorded which). The chain employs TRBV20-1 and TRBJ1-6; maybe TRBD1 (6 bases). DNA of the CDR3: TGCAGTGCTAGAGCTACAGGGTTTGGGGATTCACCCCTCCACTTT. Protein product: CSARATGFGDSPLHF.